A few counts support the clone carrying this TCR beta chain. Its specificity is unknown. The sequenced template was cDNA made from the entire isolated RNA. Here immunoSEQ multiplex PCR was the method, and the copy in TCRdb shows in-frame clones only, minus some. The sample lists about 470,000 clones; 30% were seen once. The V gene end was trimmed by 6 bases and the J gene end by 11 bases; junction bases not matched to a gene: 7. This CDR3 has 12 residues. The germline gives CDR1 SQVTM, CDR2 ANQGSEA. This specimen comes from a study of beta chain features in type 1 diabetes. For the study at large: The examined sorted cells totaled around 100,000,000 across samples.

Whole-study findings and limits: The naive, central memory and Treg TCRB repertoires of patients appeared to be more similar to one another than those of healthy donors. No resolution was reached here on whether HLA type influences TCRB rearrangement. There was a moderate but significant shortening of TCRB CDR3s in all four CD4+ subsets of Type 1 diabetes patients.

Material for sequencing was naive CD4+ T cells from blood. The chain joins TRBV29-1 to TRBJ2-7; 13 bases line up with TRBD2. The TCR comes from a man aged 18 to 29 in good health. CDR3 sequence reads: CSVQGTSGKEYF. The CDR3 DNA reads as TGCAGCGTACAGGGGACTAGCGGGAAGGAGTACTTC.